The next 24 T cell receptor beta chains were all read from a single sample in a study of cytomegalovirus exposure and HLA in healthy donors. The PCR was carried out with 60 Vbeta primers and 13 Jbeta primers. Sequencing was performed with immunoSEQ multiplex PCR; in TCRdb, only in-frame clones are kept and a portion is missing. The data hold about 160,000 clones, with around 80% observed a single time. Material for sequencing was PBMCs. The source is a man in his fifties or sixties in good health and CMV-seropositive.

The chain employs TRBV30 and TRBJ1-3; TRBD1 aligns across 9 bases. The CDR3 length is 18 residues. Germline V gives CDR1 GTSNPN, CDR2 SVGIG (reference sequence). J was trimmed by 3 bases and V by 2 bases; bases with no gene match: 14. The CDR3: CAWSPGTGTRSGGNTIYF. Written as DNA, the CDR3 is TGTGCCTGGAGTCCCGGGACAGGGACCCGCTCGGGTGGAAACACCATATATTTT.

The CDR3 loop is CATRIQGAANEKLFF. CDR3 nucleotide sequence: TGTGCCACCAGGATCCAGGGGGCGGCTAATGAAAAACTGTTTTTT. This sequence joins TRBV15 and TRBJ1-4; 8 nucleotides match TRBD1. J was trimmed by 3 bases and V by 6 bases; bases with no gene match: 6. The CDR3 is 15 amino acids. Germline V gene data show CDR1 as LNHNV and CDR2 as YYDKDF (reference sequence).

This clone has just a few counts. The gene calls are TRBV2 and TRBJ2-5, with 8 positions matching TRBD2. The CDR3 runs to 14 residues. Trimming cost V 6 bases and J 4 bases; bases outside gene matches: 7. Germline V CDR1 and CDR2: SNHLY, FYNNEI. The CDR3, as DNA: TGTGCCAGCAGACCCAGCGGGAGAGGAGAGACCCAGTACTTC. Residues: CASRPSGRGETQYF.

This rearrangement joins TRBV5-6 to TRBJ1-1, with TRBD1 as a possible D gene (6 bases). This CDR3 spans 15 amino acids. V was trimmed by 3 bases and J by 4 bases, leaving 16 bases between them. Germline V gene data show CDR1 as SGHDT and CDR2 as YYEEEE. This chain's CDR3 is CASSSTGGPGTEAFF. Here the CDR3 DNA reads TGTGCCAGCAGCTCTACGGGGGGGCCAGGCACTGAAGCTTTCTTT.

The chain has TRBV9 and TRBJ1-3; 8 nucleotides match TRBD1. From germline, CDR1 is SGDLS and CDR2 YYNGEE. V lost 0 bases to trimming and J lost 8 bases; unmatched junction nucleotides: 7. This CDR3 spans 15 amino acids. The CDR3 region has the DNA TGTGCCAGCAGCGTAGGGCAGGGGGCCGTATACACCATATATTTT. Translation gives CASSVGQGAVYTIYF. Full variable domain (missing parts from reference TRBV9 and TRBJ1-3): DSGVTQTPKHLITATGQRVTLRCSPRSGDLSVYWYQQSLDQGLQFLIQYYNGEERAKGNILERFSAQQFPDLHSELNLSSLELGDSALYFCASSVGQGAVYTIYFGEGSWLTVV.

The rearrangement uses TRBV29-1 and TRBJ1-2; weak D call: TRBD1 (5 bases). The CDR3 totals 12 residues. Germline assignment: CDR1 SQVTM and CDR2 ANQGSEA. Deletions cut 3 bases from V and 6 bases from J, with 11 bases between. CDR3 loop: CSVEQGSNGYTF. In DNA, the CDR3 is TGCAGCGTTGAGCAGGGTAGTAATGGCTACACCTTC.

With regard to this clone: One end of the junction is discordant with germline, which a read error may explain. The genes are TRBV7-9 and TRBJ1-2; 9 nucleotides match TRBD1. There are 15 residues in the CDR3. Germline-derived CDR1 and CDR2 are SEHNR and FQNEAQ (reference sequence). CDR3 DNA: TGTTCCAGCACCCCATCCGGGACAGGGAACTATGGCTACACCTTC. This codes for CSSTPSGTGNYGYTF.

V gene TRBV9 combines with J gene TRBJ2-5, with D tentatively TRBD2 (6 bases). Germline V CDR1 and CDR2: SGDLS, YYNGEE. The CDR3 contains 14 residues. Trimming shortened V by 4 bases and J by 5 bases, and 15 bases separated the two germline ends. The DNA of the CDR3 is TGTGCCAGCAGCCCTTCCGCGGGGCTCGAGACCCAGTACTTC. Protein: CASSPSAGLETQYF.

This sequence joins TRBV5-1 and TRBJ1-5; D is ambiguous. Between the trimmed V and J ends, which lost 3 bases and 4 bases, there was a span of 8 bases. Germline values: CDR1 SGHRS, CDR2 YFSETQ. The CDR3 is made up of 13 amino acids. CDR3 region: CASSSDINQPQHF. The CDR3, as DNA: TGCGCCAGCAGCTCCGACATTAATCAGCCCCAGCATTTT.

The rearrangement links TRBV6-1 to TRBJ1-2, with TRBD1 matching 7 bases. CDR1 and CDR2 (germline): MNHNS, SASEGT. After removal of 4 bases from V and 6 bases from J, the junction contained 8 bases not matched to a gene. This CDR3 is built from 14 residues. CDR3 in DNA: TGTGCCAGCAGTGCCCGACAGGGTGAGAATGGCTACACCTTC. This codes for CASSARQGENGYTF.

The chain recombines TRBV5-6 with TRBJ2-1, with 7 nucleotides matching TRBD2. This CDR3 comprises 14 residues. CDR1 SGHDT and CDR2 YYEEEE come from the germline V gene. V shed 3 bases, J shed 5 bases, and the junction held 5 bases outside the gene matches. The CDR3, as DNA: TGTGCCAGCAGCTCCGGGACTACCCACAATGAGCAGTTCTTC. The encoded protein is CASSSGTTHNEQFF.

The chain is built from TRBV18 and TRBJ1-4; D not resolved. Germline lookup yields CDR1 KGHSH and CDR2 LQKENI. The CDR3 extends over 13 amino acids. Trimming cost V 4 bases and J 5 bases, with 8 bases left between them. As DNA, the CDR3 is TGTGCCAGCTCACGGTCCGGGAATGAAAAACTGTTTTTT. Its protein product is CASSRSGNEKLFF.

This rearrangement joins TRBV5-1 to TRBJ2-2; 9 nucleotides agree with TRBD1. The CDR3 runs to 17 residues. Trimming took 0 bases from V and 5 from J; bases not matched to a gene: 8. Germline V gives CDR1 SGHRS, CDR2 YFSETQ. CDR3 sequence reads: CASSLGTTGGRTGELFF. DNA for the CDR3: TGCGCCAGCAGCTTGGGGACAACAGGGGGCCGTACCGGGGAGCTGTTTTTT.

This clone appeared a few times. The CDR3 nucleotides are TGTGCCAGCAGGCCCGGGACAGGGCCCTACAATGAGCAGTTCTTC. This encodes CASRPGTGPYNEQFF. The rearrangement links TRBV6-5 to TRBJ2-1, with 9 bases that match TRBD1. The germline gives CDR1 MNHEY, CDR2 SVGAGI. The CDR3 has 15 residues. V lost 6 bases to trimming and J lost 2 bases; unmatched junction nucleotides: 5.

This clone was seen once. V is TRBV30 and J is TRBJ2-2; D is possibly TRBD2 (5 bases). CDR1 is GTSNPN and CDR2 is SVGIG in the germline V gene (reference sequence). V dropped 4 bases and J dropped 1 base, with 10 bases sitting between them. The CDR3 consists of 14 residues. The CDR3 protein is CAWKAARNTGELFF. In DNA, the CDR3 is TGTGCCTGGAAAGCGGCTAGGAACACCGGGGAGCTGTTTTTT.

This sequence joins TRBV28 and TRBJ1-4; tentative D call: TRBD1 (5 bases). Germline V gives CDR1 MDHEN, CDR2 SYDVKM. This CDR3 has 15 amino acids. Trimming removed 4 bases from V and 8 bases from J, with 17 bases in between. CDR3 DNA sequence: TGTGCCAGCAGTTGGGGGGGAGGTTTAGGAGAAAAACTGTTTTTT. Translating gives CASSWGGGLGEKLFF.

The V gene is TRBV12-5, the J gene TRBJ2-6; the match to TRBD2 covers 11 bases. Germline V gives CDR1 LGHNT, CDR2 FRNRAP. CDR3 length: 19 residues. The V and J ends lost 4 bases and 0 bases, in that order; junction bases with no gene match: 8. The CDR3 DNA reads as TGTGCTAGTGGTTCTAGGGGACTAGCGGACCTCTCTGGGGCCAACGTCCTGACTTTC. This codes for CASGSRGLADLSGANVLTF.

The chain has TRBV4-1 and TRBJ2-7; perhaps TRBD1 as D (6 bases). Germline loops: CDR1 MGHRA, CDR2 YSYEKL. With 2 bases removed from V and 3 bases from J, the gap between germline ends came to 8 bases. The CDR3 is made up of 13 amino acids. The DNA of the CDR3 is TGCGCCAGCAGCCAAACAGGGAGCTACGAGCAGTACTTC. Translated, it gives CASSQTGSYEQYF.

The chain couples TRBV27 to TRBJ1-1; no definite D call. The CDR3 runs to 19 residues. CDR1 is MNHEY and CDR2 is SMNVEV in the germline V gene (reference sequence). The V end was cut by 4 bases, the J end by 4 bases, with 28 bases between. DNA of the CDR3: TGTGCCAGCAGTTCCATACTTGGAGGAGGGAAGACGGAGGCCACTGAAGCTTTCTTT. This translates into CASSSILGGGKTEATEAFF.

The gene calls are TRBV2 and TRBJ2-7, with 10 positions matching TRBD1. Germline loops: CDR1 SNHLY, CDR2 FYNNEI. After removal of 6 bases from V and 4 bases from J, the junction contained 3 bases not matched to a gene. The CDR3 has 13 amino acids. CDR3 in amino acids: CASRGTGEYEQYV. The CDR3 DNA follows: TGTGCCAGCAGGGGGACAGGGGAATACGAGCAGTACGTC.

This clone was counted once. This chain joins TRBV4-2 and TRBJ2-1, with no clear D. The germline V gene has CDR1 LGHNA and CDR2 YNFKEQ. Trimming took 6 bases from V and 3 from J, leaving 12 bases between them. The CDR3 loop spans 14 amino acids. The CDR3 nucleotides read TGTGCCAGCAGTCTAAGGCTAGGCTACAATGAGCAGTTCTTC. Translation: CASSLRLGYNEQFF.

For the CDR3, the DNA is TGTGCCAGCAGTCCAAGGACAGGTCAAACCTCTGGGGCCAACGTCCTGACTTTC. Translated: CASSPRTGQTSGANVLTF. V is TRBV7-3 and J is TRBJ2-6; 7 bases map to TRBD1. Germline CDR1 is SGHTA and CDR2 is FQGTGA. This CDR3 spans 18 amino acids. With V trimmed by 6 bases and J by 0 bases, 11 bases remained unmatched.

The J gene is TRBJ2-3, the V gene TRBV5-1; D gene ambiguous. Germline values: CDR1 SGHRS, CDR2 YFSETQ. This CDR3 has 12 amino acids. Trimming took off 5 bases at V and 2 bases at J, with 6 bases between the two ends. The CDR3 region is CASRRNTDTQYF. Written as DNA, the CDR3 is TGCGCCAGCAGGCGAAACACAGATACGCAGTATTTT.

The V and J genes are TRBV4-2 and TRBJ2-5; the D is unclear. Per the germline V gene, CDR1 is LGHNA and CDR2 is YNFKEQ. Trimming stripped 4 bases from V and 0 bases from J, with 6 bases between. This CDR3 is 13 amino acids long. The CDR3: CASSPQNQETQYF. The CDR3, as DNA: TGTGCCAGCAGCCCCCAAAACCAAGAGACCCAGTACTTC.